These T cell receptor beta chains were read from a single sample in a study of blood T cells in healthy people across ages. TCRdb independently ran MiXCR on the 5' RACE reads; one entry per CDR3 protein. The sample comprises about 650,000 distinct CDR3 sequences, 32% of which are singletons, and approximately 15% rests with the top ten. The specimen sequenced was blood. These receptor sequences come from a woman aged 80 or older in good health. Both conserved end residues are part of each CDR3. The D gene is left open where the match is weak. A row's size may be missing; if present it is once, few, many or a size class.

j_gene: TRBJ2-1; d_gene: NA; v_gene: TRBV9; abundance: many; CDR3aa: CASSVATTSYNEQFF; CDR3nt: TGTGCCAGCAGCGTAGCTACTACCTCCTACAATGAGCAGTTCTTC
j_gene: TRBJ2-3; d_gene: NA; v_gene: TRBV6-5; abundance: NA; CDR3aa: CASGPTDTQYF; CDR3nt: TGTGCCTCCGGACCCACAGATACGCAGTATTTT
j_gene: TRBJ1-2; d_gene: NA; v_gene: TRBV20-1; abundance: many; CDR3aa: CSARDPTDHYGYTF; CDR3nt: TGCAGTGCTAGAGATCCCACGGACCACTATGGCTACACCTTC
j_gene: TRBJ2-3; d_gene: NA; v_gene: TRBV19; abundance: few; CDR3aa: CASSIDQGGNTDTQYF; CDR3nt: TGTGCCAGTAGTATAGACCAGGGGGGGAACACAGATACGCAGTATTTT
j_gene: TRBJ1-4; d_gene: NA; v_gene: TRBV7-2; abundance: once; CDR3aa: CASSYGGIGDEKLFF; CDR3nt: TGTGCCAGCAGCTACGGGGGGATAGGGGATGAAAAACTGTTTTTT
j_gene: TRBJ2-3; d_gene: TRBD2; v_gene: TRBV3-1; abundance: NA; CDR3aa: CASSQGSGGADTQYF; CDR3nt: TGTGCCAGCAGCCAAGGTAGCGGGGGGGCGGATACGCAGTATTTT
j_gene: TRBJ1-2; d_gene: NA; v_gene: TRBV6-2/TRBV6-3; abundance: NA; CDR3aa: CASSYPGRGSAGCTF; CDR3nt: TGTGCCAGCAGTTACCCGGGACGCGGATCGGCTGGCTGCACCTTC
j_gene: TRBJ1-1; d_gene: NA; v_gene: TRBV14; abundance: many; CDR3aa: CASSQDLGGTEAFF; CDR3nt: TGTGCCAGCAGCCAAGATCTGGGCGGCACTGAAGCTTTCTTT
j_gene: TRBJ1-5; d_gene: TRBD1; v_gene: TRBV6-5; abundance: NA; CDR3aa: CASGRQGDQPQHF; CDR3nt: TGTGCCAGCGGGAGACAGGGTGACCAGCCCCAGCATTTT
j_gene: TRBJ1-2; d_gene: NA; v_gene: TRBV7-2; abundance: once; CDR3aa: CASSRQRGSGYGYTF; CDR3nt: TGTGCCAGCAGCCGCCAGAGGGGGAGCGGCTATGGCTACACCTTC
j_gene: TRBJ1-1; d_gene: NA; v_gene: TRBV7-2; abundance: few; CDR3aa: CASSLSSGTEAFF; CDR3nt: TGTGCCAGCAGCTTATCCTCAGGAACCGAAGCTTTCTTT
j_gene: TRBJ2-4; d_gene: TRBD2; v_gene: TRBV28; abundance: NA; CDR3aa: CASTLAGGSYNEQYF; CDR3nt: TGTGCCAGCACCTTAGCGGGGGGCTCCTACAATGAGCAGTACTTC
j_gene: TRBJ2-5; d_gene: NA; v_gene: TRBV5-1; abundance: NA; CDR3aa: CASSLSGLRGETQYF; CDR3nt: TGCGCCAGCAGCTTATCAGGACTAAGGGGGGAGACCCAGTACTTC
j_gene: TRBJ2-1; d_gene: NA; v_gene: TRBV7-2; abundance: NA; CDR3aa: CASSRTSRARETQFF; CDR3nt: TGTGCCAGCAGCCGTACTAGCAGGGCGCGAGAGACCCAGTTCTTC
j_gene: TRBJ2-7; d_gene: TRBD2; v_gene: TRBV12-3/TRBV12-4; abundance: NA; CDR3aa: CASSPGAGVTYEQYF; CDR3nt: TGTGCCAGCAGTCCCGGAGCGGGGGTGACCTACGAGCAGTACTTC
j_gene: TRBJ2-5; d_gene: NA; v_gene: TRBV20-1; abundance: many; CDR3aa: CSARDGRSHQETQYF; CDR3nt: TGCAGTGCTAGAGACGGGCGGAGTCATCAAGAGACCCAGTACTTC
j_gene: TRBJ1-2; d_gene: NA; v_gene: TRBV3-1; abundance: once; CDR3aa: CASSQDRREANYGYTF; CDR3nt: TGTGCCAGCAGCCAAGATAGGCGGGAGGCTAACTATGGCTACACCTTC
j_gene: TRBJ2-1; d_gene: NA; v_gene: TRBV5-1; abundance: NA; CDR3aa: CASSLGGVGRLLFF; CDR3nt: TGCGCCAGCAGCTTAGGAGGAGTGGGACGATTACTGTTCTTC
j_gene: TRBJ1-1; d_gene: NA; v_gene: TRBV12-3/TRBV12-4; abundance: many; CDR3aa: CASSSSGLRTEAFF; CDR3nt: TGTGCCAGCAGTTCGTCGGGGTTACGCACTGAAGCTTTCTTT
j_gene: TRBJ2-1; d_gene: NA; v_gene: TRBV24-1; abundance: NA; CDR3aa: CATSDRRGDLPSRFFDEQFF; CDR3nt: TGTGCCACCAGTGATAGGAGGGGGGATCTTCCCTCCCGATTCTTCGATGAGCAGTTCTTC
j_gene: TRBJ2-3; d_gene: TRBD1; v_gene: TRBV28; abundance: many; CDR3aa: CASSGQGGHTDTQYF; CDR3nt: TGTGCCAGCAGTGGACAGGGAGGTCACACAGATACGCAGTATTTT
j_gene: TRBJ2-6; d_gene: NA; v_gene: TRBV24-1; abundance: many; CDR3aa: CATSDPGTSGANVLTF; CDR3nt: TGTGCCACCAGTGATCCCGGGACTTCTGGGGCCAACGTCCTGACTTTC
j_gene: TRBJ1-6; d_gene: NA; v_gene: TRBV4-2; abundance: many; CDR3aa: CASSQDFDTRPSKDNSPLHF; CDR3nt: TGTGCCAGCAGCCAAGATTTCGACACAAGACCAAGTAAAGATAATTCACCCCTCCACTTT
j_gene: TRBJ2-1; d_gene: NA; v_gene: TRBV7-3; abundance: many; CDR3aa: CASSFPGHNEQFF; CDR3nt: TGTGCCAGCAGCTTTCCGGGGCACAATGAGCAGTTCTTC
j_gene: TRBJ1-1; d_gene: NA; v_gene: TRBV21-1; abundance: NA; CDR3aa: CASSKGVFEDTEAFF; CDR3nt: TGTGCCAGCAGCAAAGGGGTCTTTGAGGACACTGAAGCTTTCTTT
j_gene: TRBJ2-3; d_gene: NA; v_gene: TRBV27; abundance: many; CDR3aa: CASSFGERGTDTQYF; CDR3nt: TGTGCCAGCAGTTTTGGGGAAAGAGGCACAGATACGCAGTATTTT
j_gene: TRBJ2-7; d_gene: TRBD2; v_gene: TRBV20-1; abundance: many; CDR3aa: CSARAILAGKDEQYF; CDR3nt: TGCAGTGCTAGAGCTATCCTAGCGGGGAAGGACGAGCAGTACTTC
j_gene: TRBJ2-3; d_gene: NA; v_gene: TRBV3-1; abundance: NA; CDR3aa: CASSQGTGTRTGYF; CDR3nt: TGTGCCAGCAGCCAGGGAACCGGGACTCGGACTGGGTATTTT
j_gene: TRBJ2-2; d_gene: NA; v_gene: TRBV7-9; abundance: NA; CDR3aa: CASSLGEVRLTGELFF; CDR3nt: TGTGCCAGCAGCTTAGGAGAGGTCCGGCTCACCGGGGAGCTGTTTTTT
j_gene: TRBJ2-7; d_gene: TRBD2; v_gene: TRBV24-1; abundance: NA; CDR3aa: CATSDPRLATNEQYF; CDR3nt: TGTGCCACCAGTGATCCGCGACTAGCGACCAATGAGCAGTACTTC
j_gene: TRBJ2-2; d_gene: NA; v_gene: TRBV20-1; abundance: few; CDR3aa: CSARDPDGTGELFF; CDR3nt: TGCAGTGCTAGAGATCCGGACGGCACCGGGGAGCTGTTTTTT